Given below is one T cell receptor (beta chain) in context. Its target is unknown. Scientists isolated CD4+ T cells after an approximately 11-day culture period ended. Participants got two doses of BNT162b2 or mRNA-1273 vaccine. Measured with immunoSEQ multiplex PCR; TCRdb has only the in-frame clones, and not every one. The sample consists of fewer than 75,000 clones, under 80% of them appearing once. The sample originates from a study of vaccination effects on CD4 cells after COVID-19. About the research overall: Sequencing followed a ViraFEST assay step that expanded antigen-specific CD4+ T cells with viral peptide pools. Study-wide findings and caveats: Both infection-induced and vaccine-induced clones contracted markedly at late post-vaccination timepoints. Few convalescent patients were studied, and early post-infection samples were lacking. Cross-reactivity with common cold coronaviruses was shown by only 1 of 255 vaccine-induced clones in healthy vaccinees.

The CDR3 runs to 15 residues. The V gene's germline CDR1 is SGHDT and CDR2 YYEEEE. V shed 0 bases and J shed 0 bases, with 8 bases lying between them. The receptor comes from a human donor who received a COVID-19 vaccine. Here the sequenced sample was CD4+ T cells from PBMCs cultured without peptide, taken after COVID-19 vaccination. The gene calls are TRBV5-6 and TRBJ2-3; D is ambiguous. The CDR3 loop reads CASSLGLGSTDTQYF. The CDR3, as DNA: TGTGCCAGCAGCTTGGGCCTCGGCAGCACAGATACGCAGTATTTT. The full variable domain, in which reference TRBV5-6 and TRBJ2-3 provide the parts outside the CDR3, is DAGVTQSPTHLIKTRGQQVTLRCSPKSGHDTVSWYQQALGQGPQFIFQYYEEEERQRGNFPDRFSGHQFPNYSSELNVNALLLGDSALYLCASSLGLGSTDTQYFGPGTRLTVL.